This T cell receptor beta chain was captured in a study of T cell responses to AZD1222 COVID-19 vaccine. Clones were read by immunoSEQ multiplex PCR, and TCRdb kept only the in-frame ones, dropping some. The sample lists about 140,000 clones; 70% to 90% were seen once. As to this clone: Its specificity is unknown.

Germline V gene lookup returns CDR1 LGHDT and CDR2 YNNKEL (reference sequence). Trimming removed 1 base from V and 7 bases from J, with 29 bases in between. CDR3 length: 20 amino acids. Findings and caveats of the study: Dominant CD4 TCR responses targeted spike regions 160-218 and 743-854. Among AZD1222 vaccinees, only 5 to 7 were seropositive at baseline.

The clonotype comes from an adult in good health. The input for sequencing was peripheral blood, taken on day 0 of AZD1222 vaccination. V and J are TRBV3-1 (or the pseudogene TRBV3-2) and TRBJ1-5; possibly TRBD1 for D (6 bases). CDR3 amino acids: CASSQGPQGLEGGMVQPQHF. The CDR3 nucleotides are TGTGCCAGCAGCCAAGGTCCACAGGGCCTTGAGGGGGGCATGGTCCAGCCCCAGCATTTT.